This T cell receptor beta chain was sequenced during a study of early T cells in non-severe SARS-CoV-2 infection. The CDR3 spans 15 residues. With 4 bases removed from V and 3 bases from J, the gap between germline ends came to 15 bases. Germline values: CDR1 SGHTA, CDR2 FQGNSA. Each CDR3 protein is one row after TCRdb ran MiXCR on the 5' RACE reads. Counted here are about 43,000 distinct CDR3 sequences, 11% occurring once; the ten biggest clones make up roughly 9.7%. V is TRBV7-2 and J is TRBJ1-1; D is unresolved. Source material: whole blood. The receptor comes from an adult who was a healthcare worker with PCR-confirmed SARS-CoV-2 infection or an uninfected control (not recorded which). The CDR3 nucleotides read TGTGCCAGCAGCTCACCCTCGAGCCGGTACACTGAAGCTTTCTTT. This sequence encodes CASSSPSSRYTEAFF.